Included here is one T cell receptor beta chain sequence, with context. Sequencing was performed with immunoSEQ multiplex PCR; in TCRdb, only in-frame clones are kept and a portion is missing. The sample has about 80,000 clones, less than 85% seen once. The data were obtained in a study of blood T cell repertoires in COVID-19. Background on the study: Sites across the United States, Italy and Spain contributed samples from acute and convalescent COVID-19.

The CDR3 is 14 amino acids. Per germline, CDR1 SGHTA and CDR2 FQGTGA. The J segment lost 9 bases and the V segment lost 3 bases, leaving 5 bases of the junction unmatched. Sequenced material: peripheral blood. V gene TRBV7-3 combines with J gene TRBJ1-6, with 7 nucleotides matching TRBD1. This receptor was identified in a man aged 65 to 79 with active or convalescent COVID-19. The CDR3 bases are TGTGCCAGCAGCTTTTCAGGGGGAATTTCACCCCTCCACTTT. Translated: CASSFSGGISPLHF.